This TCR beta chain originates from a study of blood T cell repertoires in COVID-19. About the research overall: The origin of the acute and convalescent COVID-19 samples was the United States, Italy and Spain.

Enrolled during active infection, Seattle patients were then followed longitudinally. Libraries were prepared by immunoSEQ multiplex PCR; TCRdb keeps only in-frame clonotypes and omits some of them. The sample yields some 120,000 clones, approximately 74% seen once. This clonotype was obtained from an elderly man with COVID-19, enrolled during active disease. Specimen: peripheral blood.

CDR3 nucleotides: TGTGCCAGCAGTTCCCGCCCCCCGGGAAGCAATCAGCCCCAGCATTTT. Its translation: CASSSRPPGSNQPQHF. The chain is built from TRBV27 and TRBJ1-5; D is ambiguous. The V and J ends lost 4 bases and 1 base respectively, with 14 bases between them. The germline V gene encodes CDR1 MNHEY and CDR2 SMNVEV (reference sequence). The CDR3 loop spans 16 amino acids.